Listed below are T cell receptor beta chains from one sample, sequenced in a study of blood T cells in healthy people across ages. TCRdb re-called the 5' RACE reads with MiXCR, one entry per CDR3 protein. The table has about 570,000 distinct CDR3 sequences, about 25% seen once. Input material: blood. The receptors derive from a woman in her 70s in good health. Each CDR3 is given with its conserved first and last residue. A D gene is named only where the DNA matches it firmly. The size of a clone is reported for some rows only, either as once, few or many, or as a class for expanded clones.

many TRBJ1-2 TRBV20-1 NA CSASGTVYGYTF TGCAGTGCTTCCGGGACGGTCTATGGCTACACCTTC
NA TRBJ2-4 TRBV7-2 NA CASSLVRSGNIQYF TGTGCCAGCAGCTTAGTTCGCTCGGGAAACATTCAGTACTTC
NA TRBJ1-1 TRBV4-2 NA CASSRTGLEVFF TGTGCCAGCAGCCGAACAGGATTGGAAGTTTTCTTT
NA TRBJ2-1 TRBV5-1 NA CASSLGRSGYNEQFF TGCGCCAGCAGCTTGGGTAGGAGCGGATACAATGAGCAGTTCTTC
NA TRBJ1-6 TRBV7-3 NA CASSLTSRQYSPLHF TGTGCCAGCAGCTTAACTTCCCGGCAGTATTCACCCCTCCACTTT
once TRBJ1-2 TRBV7-2 TRBD1 CASSLRGPRDGHTF TGTGCCAGCAGCTTAAGGGGGCCCAGAGATGGCCACACCTTC
few TRBJ1-2 TRBV3-1 NA CASSQVGGRGSNTF TGTGCCAGCAGCCAAGTCGGCGGGAGGGGCTCGAACACCTTC
NA TRBJ2-7 TRBV6-1 NA CASNFAGVYEQYF TGTGCCAGCAATTTTGCAGGGGTCTACGAGCAGTACTTC
many TRBJ2-1 TRBV7-2 TRBD2 CASSLRLAGYNEQFF TGTGCCAGCAGCTTGCGACTAGCGGGGTACAATGAGCAGTTCTTC
few TRBJ1-6 TRBV28 NA CASSLFGSPLHF TGTGCCAGCAGTTTATTTGGTTCACCCCTCCACTTT
NA TRBJ1-1 TRBV30 NA CAWTVKTEAFF TGTGCCTGGACGGTGAAGACTGAAGCTTTCTTT
NA TRBJ2-3 TRBV20-1 NA CSARVGSTDTQYF TGCAGTGCTAGAGTGGGTTCCACAGATACGCAGTATTTT
few TRBJ2-7 TRBV3-1 NA CASSQLANPYEQYF TGTGCCAGCAGCCAACTAGCGAATCCCTACGAGCAGTACTTC
NA TRBJ2-6 TRBV4-1 NA CASSPTHQGSGANVLTF TGCGCCAGCAGCCCCACCCACCAGGGCTCTGGGGCCAACGTCCTGACTTTC
NA TRBJ2-5 TRBV15 NA CATSKQGRGETQYF TGTGCCACCAGCAAACAGGGTCGAGGGGAGACCCAGTACTTC
NA TRBJ1-2 TRBV7-9 NA CASSRGQNNYGYTF TGTGCCAGCAGCCGAGGACAGAATAACTATGGCTACACCTTC
few TRBJ2-5 TRBV9 NA CASSVAPSAGETQYF TGTGCCAGCAGCGTAGCCCCTAGCGCGGGAGAGACCCAGTACTTC
few TRBJ1-5 TRBV4-3 NA CASSQEASAEPQHF TGCGCCAGCAGCCAAGAAGCCAGTGCGGAGCCCCAGCATTTT
few TRBJ2-6 TRBV5-1 NA CASSLWSGPGANVLTF TGCGCCAGCAGCTTGTGGTCAGGCCCCGGGGCCAACGTCCTGACTTTC
NA TRBJ1-1 TRBV7-3 NA CASSLLPRNAGTEAFF TGTGCCAGCAGCTTATTACCACGGAATGCGGGCACTGAAGCTTTCTTT
NA TRBJ1-2 TRBV12-3/TRBV12-4 NA CASSLARHNGYTF TGTGCCAGCAGTTTAGCGAGACACAATGGCTACACCTTC
many TRBJ2-7 TRBV7-2 NA CASSLARDSTYEQYF TGTGCCAGCAGCTTAGCGCGGGACAGTACCTACGAGCAGTACTTC
NA TRBJ1-1 TRBV2 TRBD1 CASRDKDRGLRYTEAFF TGTGCCAGCAGGGATAAGGACAGGGGGCTAAGGTACACTGAAGCTTTCTTT
few TRBJ2-2 TRBV4-1 NA CASSRATGTAGELFF TGCGCCAGCAGCCGCGCTACAGGGACTGCCGGGGAGCTGTTTTTT
few TRBJ1-5 TRBV2 TRBD1 CASSERQGQPQHF TGTGCCAGCAGTGAGAGACAGGGTCAGCCCCAGCATTTT
NA TRBJ1-4 TRBV9 NA CASILRQITTNEKLFF TGTGCCAGCATCCTTAGACAGATTACAACTAATGAAAAACTGTTTTTT
few TRBJ2-4 TRBV11-2 NA CASSRTDLTGIQYF TGTGCCAGCAGCCGGACAGATTTGACCGGCATTCAGTACTTC
NA TRBJ2-5 TRBV20-1 TRBD2 CSASRTSGVQETQYF TGCAGTGCTAGTCGGACTAGCGGTGTCCAAGAGACCCAGTACTTC
few TRBJ2-1 TRBV12-3/TRBV12-4 TRBD2 CASKIGGADEQFF TGTGCCAGCAAGATCGGGGGGGCCGATGAGCAGTTCTTC
few TRBJ2-6 TRBV15 NA CATRTSGASGANVLTF TGTGCCACCAGGACTTCAGGAGCCTCTGGGGCCAACGTCCTGACTTTC
NA TRBJ2-1 TRBV27 TRBD1 CASRPRTGTLYNEQFF TGTGCCAGCAGGCCAAGGACAGGAACTTTATACAATGAGCAGTTCTTC
few TRBJ2-2 TRBV20-1 NA CSARDRTGELFF TGCAGTGCTAGAGATCGAACCGGGGAGCTGTTTTTT
few TRBJ2-7 TRBV5-1 NA CASSFRGNDVPYRSHEQYF TGCGCCAGCAGCTTTCGTGGGAACGACGTCCCATACCGCTCCCACGAGCAGTACTTC
NA TRBJ1-6 TRBV4-2 NA CASSQEGYSSYNSPLHF TGTGCCAGCAGCCAAGAAGGGTATAGCTCCTATAATTCACCCCTCCACTTT
few TRBJ1-1 TRBV5-8 NA CASRPSLAFF TGTGCCAGCAGGCCGAGTCTGGCTTTCTTT